The entry below gives a single T cell receptor beta chain sequence along with its context. The antigen this receptor binds is unknown. One base away there is no much larger clone; base qualities are not given. The CDR3 has 14 amino acids, counting the end cysteine and phenylalanine. Here the CDR3 DNA is all that survives: 42 bases in frame from base 1. The V and J ends are trimmed by 5 bases and 0 bases, leaving 8 bases between them. Sequences SGHNT (CDR1) and YENEEA (CDR2) are obtained from the germline V gene. The data were taken from a study of blood T cell repertoires in COVID-19 (dated by TCRdb to between 2020 and 2021). Context from the whole study: The collaborator samples originated in the United States, Italy and Spain and spanned the acute and convalescent phases of COVID-19. The prospective study material was composed of cDNA or gDNA derived from T cells, B-cell-depleted T cells, or PBMCs. The samples were drawn from two sources: the first 160 participants of the ongoing ImmuneRACE study, and fewer than 1,500 subjects contributed by 6 global collaborators. HLA class I and class II types, where available, came from metadata supplied by the sample provider rather than from assay-based typing. The dataset comprised deeply sampled blood TCRbeta repertoires from subjects exposed to, actively infected with, or recovered from COVID-19. Sample metadata almost always included a de-identified subject ID, COVID-19 status, age in years and sex. The repertoires were released in a freely available public database meant as a resource for research on the immune response to SARS-CoV-2.

The paper's findings and limits, for the study overall: The quantity of clinical and demographic metadata differed by source and by participant and was supplied without curation.

TCRbeta CDR3 regions were amplified from genomic DNA using the immunoSEQ Assay, a bias-controlled multiplex PCR. In the source study's methods: Nucleated cell counts per sample were estimated from amplification of reference gene primers within the assay. To quantify the absolute abundance of each unique TCRbeta CDR3 rearrangement, sequence reads were collapsed and filtered. Productive Simpson clonality was computed per sample as the square root of Simpson's diversity index over productive rearrangements. This is the immuneACCESS table as TCRdb keeps it, with only in-frame sequences that have V and J called. A part of the clones is gone; compared with another copy, unresolved V genes explain less than half, and the rest is unexplained. V and J calls and clone size follow that table, whereas D and trimming were derived from the DNA. The sample contains roughly 180,000 clones, roughly three quarters of them found a single time. Roughly 14% of the sample lies in the top ten.

Enrolling through a virtual design, the prospective study's participants ranged in age from roughly 18 to 95 years and lived across 24 United States geographic areas. In the prospective study, participants were assigned to cohorts based on the clinical history participants reported in a screening survey and a study questionnaire. Exposed participants had been in contact, within 2 weeks of entering the study, with a person who had a PCR-confirmed or clinician-diagnosed case of COVID-19. Each participant in the prospective study had whole blood, serum and a nasopharyngeal or oropharyngeal swab collected by mobile phlebotomists. Over a 2-month period, participants in the prospective study had the option of providing additional blood draws and questionnaires. Prospective study blood samples were shipped either frozen or at room temperature before DNA extraction.

The sequence derives from a man aged 55 to 70 who had been exposed to COVID-19. This chain joins TRBV11-3 to TRBJ1-3; no D gene can be assigned with confidence. Material: PBMCs or T cells enriched from blood (not recorded which). The DNA is as follows: TGTGCCAGCAGCGGCGGCTACTCTGGAAACACCATATATTTT. Its coded protein is CASSGGYSGNTIYF.